This T cell receptor (beta chain) was sequenced for a study of blood T cell repertoires in COVID-19. Study-level background: T cells, B-cell-depleted T cells, or PBMCs provided the cDNA or gDNA that served as material.

Original handling: It was from reference gene primer amplification that nucleated cell counts were estimated. Profiling relied on immunoSEQ multiplex PCR, and the TCRdb table lists in-frame clones only, not all of them. Clone size and the V and J calls come from that table; the DNA yielded D and trimming. This sample carries about 150,000 clones, about 85% of them seen once, and the ten largest clones take about 4%. V was shortened by 5 bases and J by 8 bases, with 9 bases between the two germline ends. Germline CDR1 reads LGHDT; CDR2 reads YNNKEL (reference sequence). This CDR3 is 11 amino acids long.

This chain connects TRBV3-1 (or the pseudogene TRBV3-2) to TRBJ1-1; D perhaps matches TRBD1 (5 bases). The specimen was peripheral blood. The receptor's source is a woman aged 60-75 years with active or convalescent COVID-19. CDR3 region: CASSRGLEAFF. CDR3 coding DNA: TGTGCCAGCAGCAGGGGCCTAGAAGCTTTCTTT.